This note documents a single T cell receptor beta chain sequence. TCRdb's copy holds only in-frame clones and misses some; the assay was immunoSEQ multiplex PCR. The sample yields 120,000 or so clones, approximately 78% seen once. The CDR3 consists of 15 residues. Trimming took 3 bases from V and 6 from J; bases not matched to a gene: 6. Germline V CDR1 and CDR2: SGHVS, FNYEAQ. As for time point: blood 2 weeks post-SBRT. Treatment meaning: 15 Gy SBRT to primary tumor, nephrectomy 4 weeks later. These data belong to a study of radiation and T cells in renal cell carcinoma. This TCR came from a woman aged 55-69 years with renal cell carcinoma. This specimen was blood, taken from a patient whose treatment included radiotherapy and nephrectomy. The chain has TRBV7-6 and TRBJ2-1, with 9 bases fitting TRBD1. CDR3 sequence reads: CASSFRDRAGNEQFF. CDR3 in DNA: TGTGCCAGCAGCTTCCGGGACAGGGCGGGCAATGAGCAGTTCTTC.